Listed here are 4 T cell receptor beta chains from one sample, sequenced in a study of radiotherapy plus CTLA-4 blockade in lung cancer. Profiled with immunoSEQ multiplex PCR; TCRdb holds only in-frame clones, not every one. Among tens of thousands of clones listed, roughly 76% were seen once. The material sequenced was peripheral blood, taken from a patient treated with radiotherapy plus ipilimumab. Every receptor here comes from a human donor with non-small cell lung cancer whose response to radiotherapy plus ipilimumab could not be evaluated. Some clones in this sample may be carry-over from other donors' samples.

The rearrangement joins TRBV7-2 to TRBJ2-3, with 8 bases that match TRBD1. Germline trimming cut 5 bases from V and 6 bases from J; bases unmatched to any gene: 7. The germline CDR1 and CDR2 sequences are SGHTA and FQGNSA. This CDR3 is built from 14 residues. Here the CDR3 reads CASSQGAQEDTQYF. In nucleotides, the CDR3 is TGTGCCAGCAGCCAGGGGGCCCAGGAGGATACGCAGTATTTT.

The chain has TRBV11-2 and TRBJ2-2; the D is unclear. This CDR3 comprises 11 residues. Germline V gene lookup returns CDR1 SGHAT and CDR2 FQNNGV. Trimming shortened V by 3 bases and J by 6 bases, and 2 bases separated the two germline ends. In DNA form, the CDR3 reads TGTGCCAGCAGCTTCGCCGGGGAGCTGTTTTTT. Protein: CASSFAGELFF.

This clone has a handful of counts. V is TRBV6-5 and J is TRBJ2-5, with 10 bases lining up with TRBD1. The junction had 3 bases not matched to a gene; V was cut back by 5 bases and J by 3 bases. Per the germline V gene, CDR1 is MNHEY and CDR2 is SVGAGI. CDR3 size: 14 residues. CDR3 region: CASSDRGREETQYF. DNA of the CDR3: TGTGCCAGCAGTGACAGGGGGCGGGAAGAGACCCAGTACTTC.

Comment on this clone: At one boundary the junction diverges from the germline segment, which might be a read error. DNA for the CDR3: TGTGCCAGCAGCTTCGGGACAGGGGTGTCCTACGAGCAATACTTC. Translated, it gives CASSFGTGVSYEQYF. The gene calls are TRBV5-4 and TRBJ2-7; TRBD1 agrees at 10 bases. The CDR3 consists of 15 residues. Germline CDR1 is SGHNT and CDR2 is YYREEE (reference sequence).